A selection of T cell receptor beta chains follows, all from one sample in a study of T-cell reconstitution after alpha-beta-depleted transplantation in children. One entry per CDR3 protein, called by TCRdb with MiXCR from the PCR reads. Of about 460,000 distinct CDR3 sequences detected, 11% appear once; the ten largest clones hold about 15%. Sequenced here: PBMCs, mostly from graft donor cells, sampled 180 days after TCRalphabeta/CD19-depleted stem cell transplant. These receptor sequences come from a female patient between 2 and 15 years old who had a stem cell transplant for aplastic anemia, so the T cells may come from the graft donor. CDR3s include the opening cysteine and the closing phenylalanine or tryptophan. Fields, in order: J gene, clone size, D gene, V gene, CDR3 DNA, CDR3 protein. D genes are given only for firm matches. The size field is filled for only some rows; it gives once, few, many or a size class.

TRBJ2-5,few,-,TRBV7-8,TGTGCCAGCAGCTTAGTTCCCTCAACCGAGACCCAGTACTTC,CASSLVPSTETQYF
TRBJ2-1,-,-,TRBV12-3/TRBV12-4,TGTACCTTCAGTTTAGCGCCTGTAGCGCCGAGCTCCTACAATGAGCAGTTCTTC,CTFSLAPVAPSSYNEQFF
TRBJ2-2,-,-,TRBV11-2,TGTGCCAGCAGCCCCAACGGGGGAGGCGCCGGGGAGCTGTTTTTT,CASSPNGGGAGELFF
TRBJ2-1,few,-,TRBV6-2/TRBV6-3,TGTGCCAGCACCGGGATGGAGGGGCTCTCCTACAATGAGCAGTTCTTC,CASTGMEGLSYNEQFF
TRBJ2-1,many,TRBD2,TRBV7-8,TGTGCCAGCAGCTTAGCGCCCCAGCGGGGCCCTCGATATGTCGACAATGAGCAGTTCTTC,CASSLAPQRGPRYVDNEQFF
TRBJ1-5,few,-,TRBV2,TGTGCCAGCGTCTATTCAGGGAATCAGCCCCAGCATTTT,CASVYSGNQPQHF
TRBJ2-1,few,-,TRBV5-1,TGCGCCAGCAGCTTGTCTAGCAGAACCTCCAATGAGCAGTTCTTC,CASSLSSRTSNEQFF
TRBJ2-2,many,TRBD2,TRBV12-3/TRBV12-4,TGTGCCAGCAGTTTATTTGTAGCGGGAGGCACCGGGGAGCTGTTTTTT,CASSLFVAGGTGELFF
TRBJ2-3,-,TRBD2,TRBV12-3/TRBV12-4,TGTGCCAGCAGCCTCCCGGGAGGGACTATCACAGATACGCAGTATTTT,CASSLPGGTITDTQYF
TRBJ1-1,few,-,TRBV12-3/TRBV12-4,TGTGCCAGCAACTACGGGAGAGGGTTAAACACTGAAGCTTTCTTT,CASNYGRGLNTEAFF
TRBJ2-5,few,TRBD2,TRBV20-1,TGCAGTGCTAGAGGCCCCGGAAAGCGGGAGGGGAACCACCAAGAGACCCAGTACTTC,CSARGPGKREGNHQETQYF
TRBJ2-1,medium-sized,TRBD2,TRBV6-2/TRBV6-3,TGTGCCAGCAGTTGGATAGCGGGAGTAGATGAGCAGTTCTTC,CASSWIAGVDEQFF
TRBJ2-3,-,TRBD2,TRBV30,TGTGCCTGGAGTAGCAGCGGGAGAACAGATACGCAGTATTTT,CAWSSSGRTDTQYF
TRBJ1-2,-,-,TRBV10-3,TGTGCCATCAGTGGGGGGACGGACGGCTACACCTTC,CAISGGTDGYTF
TRBJ1-1,-,-,TRBV18,TGTGCCAGCTCACCGAGACCGGGGGAAGCTTTCTTT,CASSPRPGEAFF
TRBJ2-1,many,TRBD1,TRBV5-1,TGCGCCAGCAGCTTGCGGACAGGTTATGAGCAGTTCTTC,CASSLRTGYEQFF
TRBJ2-1,-,-,TRBV4-2,TGTGCCAGCAGCCAAGAACAGACCCTCCGAAATGAGCAGTTCTTC,CASSQEQTLRNEQFF
TRBJ1-1,-,TRBD1,TRBV6-1,TGTGCCAGCAGTACCCACAGGGGAGGGAACACTGAAGCTTTCTTT,CASSTHRGGNTEAFF
TRBJ2-5,few,-,TRBV7-8,TGTGCCAGCAGCCCCCGCCGGACTGTGCAGGAGACCCAGTACTTC,CASSPRRTVQETQYF
TRBJ1-2,-,TRBD1,TRBV20-1,TGCAGTGCCAAACGGCCCGGACAGGAAGACTATGGCTACACCTTC,CSAKRPGQEDYGYTF
TRBJ1-4,-,TRBD1,TRBV7-6,TGTGCCAGCAGCCTGGGACAGGGGGTCTCTCCGGAAAAACGGTTTTTT,CASSLGQGVSPEKRFF
TRBJ2-4,few,TRBD1,TRBV30,TGTGCCTGGGGGTCGCACTTACAGGGGCCCAAAAACATTCAGTACTTC,CAWGSHLQGPKNIQYF
TRBJ2-4,few,TRBD2,TRBV5-1,TGCGCCAGCAGCTCCCTAGCGGGGCTAGCCAAAAACATTCAGTACTTC,CASSSLAGLAKNIQYF
TRBJ2-3,few,TRBD1,TRBV7-8,TGTGCCAGCAGCCCGGACAGGGCCACAGATACGCAGTATTTT,CASSPDRATDTQYF
TRBJ2-3,many,TRBD1,TRBV28,TGTGCCAGCAGTTTCGGGACAGGGGGCGCGGGAGATACGCAGTATTTT,CASSFGTGGAGDTQYF
TRBJ1-5,-,TRBD1,TRBV27,TGTGCCAGCAGCCTACGCCCGACAGGGAGGAGTAGCAATCAGCCCCAGCATTTT,CASSLRPTGRSSNQPQHF
TRBJ2-3,few,-,TRBV5-1,TGCGCCAGCAGCTTGCGGGCAAGGGACACAGATACGCAGTATTTT,CASSLRARDTDTQYF
TRBJ2-1,few,-,TRBV4-1,TGCGCCAGCAGCCAAGACCTGGGCTACAATGAGCAGTTCTTC,CASSQDLGYNEQFF
TRBJ2-3,many,TRBD1,TRBV29-1,TGCAGCGCAGACAGGGTATTTGCAGATACGCAGTATTTT,CSADRVFADTQYF
TRBJ1-2,-,-,TRBV20-1,TGCAGTGCTAGACCTAACAAGGAGAATAACTATGGCTACACCTTC,CSARPNKENNYGYTF
TRBJ2-1,many,TRBD1,TRBV5-1,TGCGCCAGCAGCTTGGGTCAGGACAGGGGTAGGGATGAGCAGTTCTTC,CASSLGQDRGRDEQFF
TRBJ1-1,few,-,TRBV12-3/TRBV12-4,TGTGCCACCGAGACCCAATACACTGAAGCTTTCTTT,CATETQYTEAFF
TRBJ1-2,few,TRBD1,TRBV24-1,TGTGCCACCAGTGATCCGACAGGGAGCTATGGCTACACCTTC,CATSDPTGSYGYTF
TRBJ2-4,many,TRBD2,TRBV27,TGTGCCAGCAGTTTATTGAGCGGGAGGACCTCTCTAGCCAAAAACATTCAGTACTTC,CASSLLSGRTSLAKNIQYF
TRBJ1-4,many,-,TRBV28,TGTGCCAGCAGCCCTCTCACCGCAACTAATGAAAAACTGTTTTTT,CASSPLTATNEKLFF
TRBJ2-7,many,-,TRBV3-1,TGTGCCAGCAGCCAAGGGTTGGAGCAGTACTTC,CASSQGLEQYF
TRBJ2-7,-,-,TRBV7-9,TGTGCCAGCAGCATGGATGGGGGCCCCTACGAGCAGTACTTC,CASSMDGGPYEQYF
TRBJ2-7,few,-,TRBV29-1,TGCAGCGTTGTCGCGCAGGGGTTAGGCTACGAGCAGTACTTC,CSVVAQGLGYEQYF
TRBJ1-2,-,-,TRBV4-1,TGCGCCAGCAGCCAAGTGTCAGTTTCCTATGGCTACACCTTC,CASSQVSVSYGYTF
TRBJ2-7,few,-,TRBV29-1,TGCAGCGTTGGGGGCCTTTACGAGCAGTACTTC,CSVGGLYEQYF
TRBJ2-5,many,-,TRBV5-6,TGTGCCAGCAGCTTTGGGGGAAAAGAGACCCAGTACTTC,CASSFGGKETQYF
TRBJ1-1,few,TRBD1,TRBV20-1,TGCAGTGCTAGAGGGACAGGGGCTCTGAACACTGAAGCTTTCTTT,CSARGTGALNTEAFF
TRBJ1-1,-,-,TRBV20-1,TGCAGTGCTAGGGTAGTAAAGACTGAAGCTTTCTTT,CSARVVKTEAFF
TRBJ2-2,-,-,TRBV7-6,TGTGCCAGCAGCTTAGCGGTGAGCACCGGGGAGCTGTTTTTT,CASSLAVSTGELFF
TRBJ1-2,few,-,TRBV20-1,TGCAGTGCTAGAAGGGGGGCGTGGTATGGCTACACCTTC,CSARRGAWYGYTF
TRBJ2-7,-,-,TRBV6-1,TGTGCCAGCAGTGCGCCGTTTCAGCACGAGCAGTACTTC,CASSAPFQHEQYF
TRBJ1-5,few,TRBD1,TRBV7-2,TGTGCCAGCAGCTTAACAGGGGGAAGGAATCAGCCCCAGCATTTT,CASSLTGGRNQPQHF
TRBJ2-5,many,-,TRBV5-1,TGCGCCAGCAGCTGGGCTCGGGAGACCCAGTACTTC,CASSWARETQYF
TRBJ2-1,few,-,TRBV6-5,TGTGCCAGCAGTTACAGACAGGCAGCAAATGAGCAGTTCTTC,CASSYRQAANEQFF
TRBJ2-1,-,-,TRBV4-1,TGCGCCAGCAGCCAAGCTAGGATAGGGTTTACCTACAATGAGCAGTTCTTC,CASSQARIGFTYNEQFF